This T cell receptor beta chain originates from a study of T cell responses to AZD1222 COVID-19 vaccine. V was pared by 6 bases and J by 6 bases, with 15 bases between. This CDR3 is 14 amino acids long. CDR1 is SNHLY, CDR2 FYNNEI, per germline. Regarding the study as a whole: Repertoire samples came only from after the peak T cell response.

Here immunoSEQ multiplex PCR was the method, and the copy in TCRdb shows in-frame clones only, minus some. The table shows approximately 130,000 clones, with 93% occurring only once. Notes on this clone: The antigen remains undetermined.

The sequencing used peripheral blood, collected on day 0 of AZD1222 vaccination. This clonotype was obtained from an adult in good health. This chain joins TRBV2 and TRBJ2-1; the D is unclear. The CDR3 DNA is TGTGCCAGCAGCGATGATAGACCGCCCAATGAGCAGTTCTTC. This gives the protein CASSDDRPPNEQFF.